These T cell receptor beta chains were read from a single sample in a study of T cell responses to AZD1222 COVID-19 vaccine. TCRdb's copy holds only in-frame clones and misses some; the assay was immunoSEQ multiplex PCR. This sample has 150,000 to 200,000 clones, with 85% to 90% found just once. The specimen was peripheral blood, collected 28 days after the second AZD1222 dose. The source is an adult who received the AZD1222 COVID-19 vaccine. Each CDR3 is given with its conserved first and last residue. The D gene is left open where the match is weak. Expanded clones get a size class; other rows say once, few or many, or leave the size out.

>once|-|TRBJ2-3|TRBV19
CASRRDVFGADTQYF
TGTGCCAGTAGACGGGACGTCTTTGGCGCAGATACGCAGTATTTT
>-|-|TRBJ2-3|TRBV28
CASRYRRQSTDTQYF
TGTGCCAGCAGATACCGACGGCAGAGCACAGATACGCAGTATTTT
>-|-|TRBJ2-5|TRBV12-5
CASGFRWDEAQYF
TGTGCTAGTGGTTTTCGGTGGGATGAGGCCCAGTACTTC
>-|TRBD1|TRBJ1-2|TRBV2
CASSEAAGGSGYTF
TGTGCCAGCAGTGAAGCGGCAGGGGGCTCTGGCTACACCTTC
>-|-|TRBJ1-1|TRBV5-1
CASSLTGKDTEAFF
TGCGCCAGCAGCTTGACAGGGAAAGACACTGAAGCTTTCTTT
>-|-|TRBJ1-3|TRBV28
CASRGGRGSGNTIYF
TGTGCCAGCAGGGGGGGACGGGGCTCTGGAAACACCATATATTTT
>-|TRBD1|TRBJ1-2|TRBV19
CASSEGARSALGF
TGTGCCAGTTCCGAGGGGGCCAGATCGGCTTTGGGGTTC
>-|-|TRBJ2-3|TRBV5-5
CASSLGGIGTDTQYF
TGTGCCAGCAGCTTAGGGGGTATCGGCACAGATACGCAGTATTTT
>-|TRBD2|TRBJ2-7|TRBV18
CASSPASGEYEQYF
TGTGCCAGCTCACCGGCTAGCGGGGAGTACGAGCAGTACTTC
>-|TRBD1|TRBJ1-1|TRBV7-3
CASSLSPGTVNTEAFF
TGTGCCAGCAGCTTAAGTCCCGGGACAGTTAACACTGAAGCTTTCTTT
>-|-|TRBJ2-7|TRBV18
CASSPSGPEQYF
TGTGCCAGCTCACCATCGGGGCCCGAGCAGTACTTC